This is a list of T cell receptor beta chains from one sample in a study of tumour-infiltrating T cells in Burkitt lymphoma. Profiling relied on immunoSEQ multiplex PCR, and the TCRdb table lists in-frame clones only, not all of them. Counted here are 6,400 or so clones, roughly a sixth occurring once; the ten biggest clones make up 3%. Sequenced material: tumor tissue. These receptors all stem from a human donor with diffuse large B-cell lymphoma. CDR3s include the opening cysteine and the closing phenylalanine or tryptophan. Fields, in order: D gene, clone size, J gene, V gene, CDR3 protein, CDR3 DNA. The D gene is left open where the match is weak. Part of the rows lack a size; the others show once, few, many or a class for expanded clones.

>.|.|TRBJ1-2|TRBV6-1
CASSLDRNYGYTF
TGTGCCAGCAGTTTAGACAGGAACTATGGCTACACCTTC
>TRBD1|.|TRBJ2-7|TRBV11-1
CASSPDRGHYEQYF
TGTGCCAGCAGCCCGGACAGGGGGCACTACGAGCAGTACTTC
>.|few|TRBJ2-5|TRBV29-1
CSVAGGPYRETQYF
TGCAGCGTCGCTGGGGGACCCTATAGAGAGACCCAGTACTTC
>.|.|TRBJ2-3|TRBV21-1
CASIYSGGASDTQYF
TGTGCCAGCATCTATAGCGGGGGGGCTTCAGATACGCAGTATTTT
>.|.|TRBJ1-3|TRBV9
CASGRGVHSGNTIYF
TGTGCCAGCGGGCGAGGGGTCCACTCTGGAAACACCATATATTTT
>TRBD1|.|TRBJ2-3|TRBV7-8
CASSLTGGPDTQYF
TGTGCCAGCAGCCTCACAGGGGGCCCAGATACGCAGTATTTT
>.|.|TRBJ2-1|TRBV18
CASSPPGLGYAFEQFF
TGTGCCAGCTCACCACCGGGACTGGGGTACGCTTTTGAGCAGTTCTTC
>.|few|TRBJ2-7|TRBV19
CASSMGGFSYEQYF
TGTGCCAGTAGTATGGGCGGGTTCTCCTACGAGCAGTACTTC
>.|few|TRBJ2-4|TRBV4-3
CASSQGRGHSIAKNIQYF
TGCGCCAGCAGCCAAGGACGGGGTCATAGCATAGCCAAAAACATTCAGTACTTC
>.|.|TRBJ1-1|TRBV19
CASLNRAITEAFF
TGTGCCAGTTTGAACAGGGCTATCACTGAAGCTTTCTTT
>.|.|TRBJ2-7|TRBV27
CASSLYGSIDYEQYF
TGTGCCAGCAGTTTATATGGGTCCATCGACTACGAGCAGTACTTC
>TRBD2|.|TRBJ2-7|TRBV5-1
CASSPGTSGPYEQYF
TGCGCCAGCAGCCCCGGGACTAGCGGTCCCTACGAGCAGTACTTC
>TRBD1|.|TRBJ2-5|TRBV11-2
CASSFGQGPETQYF
TGTGCCAGCAGCTTTGGACAGGGCCCCGAGACCCAGTACTTC
>.|.|TRBJ2-2|TRBV10-2
CAIQGNTGELFF
TGCGCCATACAGGGGAACACCGGGGAGCTGTTTTTT
>.|few|TRBJ2-3|TRBV29-1
CSVADWGTDTQYF
TGCAGCGTCGCTGATTGGGGCACAGATACGCAGTATTTT
>.|few|TRBJ1-3|TRBV29-1
CSVEGDLSGNTIYF
TGCAGCGTTGAAGGCGACTTGTCTGGAAACACCATATATTTT
>TRBD1|few|TRBJ2-3|TRBV10-1
CASSGTGTGHLTDTQYF
TGCGCCAGCAGTGGGACCGGGACAGGACACCTCACAGATACGCAGTATTTT
>.|.|TRBJ2-2|TRBV7-3
CASSSYTGELFF
TGTGCCAGCAGCTCCTACACCGGGGAGCTGTTTTTT
>.|few|TRBJ2-7|TRBV7-6
CASSFPDRDEQYF
TGTGCCAGCAGCTTCCCCGACCGGGACGAGCAGTACTTC
>TRBD2|.|TRBJ2-5|TRBV18
CASSSGRAETQYF
TGTGCCAGCTCTAGCGGGAGAGCAGAGACCCAGTACTTC
>TRBD1|.|TRBJ2-3|TRBV7-8
CASSLDTGGSDTQYF
TGTGCCAGCAGCTTAGACACAGGGGGCTCAGATACGCAGTATTTT
>.|.|TRBJ1-5|TRBV6-1
CASSEEGWPQHF
TGTGCCAGCAGTGAAGAGGGGTGGCCCCAGCATTTT
>.|once|TRBJ1-1|TRBV14
CASSQARDPMNTEAFF
TGTGCCAGCAGCCAAGCTAGGGACCCCATGAATACTGAAGCTTTCTTT
>TRBD1|.|TRBJ1-1|TRBV4-3
CASSQVGTGMNTEAFF
TGCGCCAGCAGCCAAGTAGGGACAGGGATGAACACTGAAGCTTTCTTT
>.|few|TRBJ1-1|TRBV6-1
CASSVLGGNTEAFF
TGTGCCAGCAGTGTCCTAGGGGGGAACACTGAAGCTTTCTTT
>TRBD2|few|TRBJ2-1|TRBV7-9
CASSNRLAGGDNEQFF
TGTGCCAGCAGCAATAGACTAGCGGGAGGGGACAATGAGCAGTTCTTC
>.|.|TRBJ2-7|TRBV18
CASSPPFGDYEQYF
TGTGCCAGCTCCCCGCCATTTGGGGATTACGAGCAGTACTTC
>.|.|TRBJ2-5|TRBV18
CASSPTQETQYF
TGTGCCAGCTCACCAACTCAAGAGACCCAGTACTTC
>.|.|TRBJ2-1|TRBV5-5
CASSLDYYNEQFF
TGTGCCAGCAGCTTGGACTACTACAATGAGCAGTTCTTC
>.|.|TRBJ2-4|TRBV7-9
CASSFQGLGDIQYF
TGTGCCAGCAGCTTCCAGGGCCTGGGAGACATTCAGTACTTC
>TRBD2|.|TRBJ2-7|TRBV6-5
CASSYGTGGYYEQYF
TGTGCCAGCAGTTACGGGACGGGGGGGTACTACGAGCAGTACTTC
>.|few|TRBJ1-1|TRBV6-6
CASSPGRAPEAFF
TGTGCCAGCAGTCCTGGACGGGCCCCTGAAGCTTTCTTT
>.|.|TRBJ2-2|TRBV15
CATSRDPSPGELFF
TGTGCCACCAGCAGAGATCCGAGCCCCGGGGAGCTGTTTTTT
>TRBD1|few|TRBJ2-5|TRBV2
CASSEGDRGRETQYF
TGTGCCAGCAGTGAAGGTGACAGGGGTCGAGAGACCCAGTACTTC
>.|.|TRBJ2-5|TRBV30
CAWRAGPSQETQYF
TGTGCCTGGAGGGCAGGGCCCTCCCAAGAGACCCAGTACTTC
>TRBD1|.|TRBJ2-7|TRBV7-2
CASSLGGRGRYEQYF
TGTGCCAGCAGCTTAGGAGGTAGGGGGCGGTACGAGCAGTACTTC
>.|few|TRBJ2-1|TRBV5-6
CASSSSFADEQFF
TGTGCCAGCAGCTCGAGCTTTGCCGATGAGCAGTTCTTC
>TRBD1|few|TRBJ2-1|TRBV7-9
CASSPGTVRNEQFF
TGTGCCAGCAGTCCCGGGACAGTTAGGAATGAGCAGTTCTTC
>.|.|TRBJ1-1|TRBV5-4
CASSLGPGVSEAFF
TGTGCCAGCAGCTTGGGTCCGGGGGTCTCTGAAGCTTTCTTT
>TRBD2|few|TRBJ2-5|TRBV19
CASSLLAGLQETQYF
TGTGCCAGTAGTCTTCTAGCGGGCCTACAAGAAACCCAGTACTTC
>.|.|TRBJ1-4|TRBV6-6
CASRIRAGPNEKLFF
TGTGCCAGCAGAATCCGGGCCGGCCCTAATGAAAAACTGTTTTTT
>TRBD1|few|TRBJ2-4|TRBV6-5
CASSPDRDRNIQYF
TGTGCCAGCAGCCCGGACAGGGACCGAAACATTCAGTACTTC
>TRBD2|few|TRBJ2-7|TRBV9
CASSAHSGPAYEQYF
TGTGCCAGCAGCGCTCATAGCGGGCCCGCCTACGAGCAGTACTTC